A single sample gave rise to the 14 T cell receptor beta chains below, sequenced in a study of CD8 T cells in ankylosing spondylitis. TCRdb called the 5' RACE reads again in MiXCR, with one record for every CDR3 protein. The sample lists around 150,000 distinct CDR3 sequences, approximately 20% occurring once. The material sequenced was blood, either unsorted or a sorted T cell fraction (not recorded which). The origin of the receptors is a male donor with ankylosing spondylitis or in good health (not recorded which).

A few counts support this clonotype. This chain connects TRBV29-1 to TRBJ1-2, with D unresolved. Trimming cost V 5 bases and J 8 bases, with 9 bases left between them. The CDR3 consists of 10 residues. The V gene's germline CDR1 is SQVTM and CDR2 ANQGSEA. As DNA, the CDR3 is TGCAGCGTTTTAGACCGAGGCTACACCTTC. Translation: CSVLDRGYTF.

This clonotype was seen ten or more times. Here the CDR3 DNA reads TGCGCCAGCAGCCCAAACCCAACAGGGGCCACCGGGGAGCTGTTTTTT. It yields the protein CASSPNPTGATGELFF. The chain carries TRBV5-1 and TRBJ2-2; TRBD1 matches at 7 bases. Germline V gene lookup returns CDR1 SGHRS and CDR2 YFSETQ. The CDR3 extends over 16 amino acids. V shed 4 bases, J shed 4 bases, and the junction held 10 bases outside the gene matches.

This clonotype has only a few counts. The rearrangement links TRBV12-3 or TRBV12-4 to TRBJ1-5, with D unresolved. There are 14 residues in the CDR3. Trimming shortened V by 4 bases and J by 4 bases, and 11 bases separated the two germline ends. The CDR3 is CASSSLRGNQPQHF. Written as DNA, the CDR3 is TGTGCCAGCAGTTCCCTAAGAGGGAATCAGCCCCAGCATTTT.

In its sample, this clonotype was seen a few times. The chain joins TRBV12-3 or TRBV12-4 to TRBJ1-6, with 8 nucleotides matching TRBD1. Trimming cost V 6 bases and J 10 bases; bases outside gene matches: 8. The CDR3 contains 14 residues. In nucleotides, the CDR3 is TGTGCCAGCAGGAGACAGGGGTCGGAATCACCCCTCCACTTT. Translation: CASRRQGSESPLHF.

This clonotype was observed many times. The V call is TRBV28, the J call TRBJ1-5; possibly TRBD1 for D (5 bases). Per the germline V gene, CDR1 is MDHEN and CDR2 is SYDVKM. The CDR3 contains 15 residues. The ends were cut back, 5 bases at V and 7 bases at J, with 18 bases in the middle. In DNA form, the CDR3 reads TGTGCCAGCAGTGGAACCGGCAGGGCTAGGCAGCCCCAGCATTTT. This codes for CASSGTGRARQPQHF.

The chain has TRBV6-1 and TRBJ1-4; 7 bases match TRBD1. Germline loops: CDR1 MNHNS, CDR2 SASEGT. V gave up 4 bases and J gave up 6 bases; unmatched junction bases: 8. The CDR3 sequence is 15 residues long. CDR3 loop: CASSGPETGHEKLFF. CDR3 in DNA: TGTGCCAGCAGTGGGCCGGAGACAGGGCATGAAAAACTGTTTTTT.

J is TRBJ2-3 and V is TRBV5-4; 13 bases map to TRBD2. Trimming cost V 4 bases and J 2 bases; bases outside gene matches: 7. Per the germline V gene, CDR1 is SGHNT and CDR2 is YYREEE (reference sequence). The CDR3 runs 17 residues. The CDR3 reads CASSPGLAGPNTDTQYF. The CDR3 DNA reads TGTGCCAGCAGCCCGGGACTAGCGGGGCCAAACACAGATACGCAGTATTTT.

The chain is built from TRBV5-1 and TRBJ2-1; D gene ambiguous. Germline V lookup: CDR1 SGHRS, CDR2 YFSETQ. Trimming pared 1 base from V and 5 bases from J, leaving 7 bases between. This CDR3 has 13 residues. This CDR3 is CASSLLLDNEQFF. CDR3 DNA sequence: TGCGCCAGCAGCTTGCTGCTTGACAATGAGCAGTTCTTC.

This clonotype came up many times. This chain links TRBV4-1 with TRBJ2-1; 12 bases are a match to TRBD2. This CDR3 is 18 amino acids long. V lost 5 bases and J lost 0; bases outside the gene matches: 8. Germline V CDR1 and CDR2: MGHRA, YSYEKL. CDR3 sequence: CASSETSGSVSSYNEQFF. The CDR3 DNA reads as TGCGCCAGCAGCGAGACTAGCGGGAGTGTGAGCTCCTACAATGAGCAGTTCTTC.

This clonotype was seen only once. A junction boundary mismatches the germline segment, possibly from a read error. V is TRBV6-4 and J is TRBJ2-1, with a tentative D call TRBD2 (6 bases). The CDR3 loop spans 15 amino acids. In germline, CDR1 is MRHNA, CDR2 SNTAGT. CDR3 coding DNA: TGTGCCAGCAGAAGGGACCCCAGCGGGCTCAATGGGCAGTTCTTC. This translates into CASRRDPSGLNGQFF.

In this sample, this clonotype turned up a few times. The chain joins TRBV12-3 or TRBV12-4 to TRBJ2-2, with D tentatively TRBD1 (5 bases). The CDR3 consists of 18 residues. Trimming removed 5 bases at V and 1 base at J, with 20 bases between. The CDR3, as DNA: TGTGCCAGCAGTCCCCCAGAACAGGTCTACTGGAACACCGGGGAGCTGTTTTTT. Encoded protein: CASSPPEQVYWNTGELFF.

This clonotype was counted a few times. V is TRBV24-1 and J is TRBJ1-5; 7 nucleotides align to TRBD1. The ends lost 4 bases at V and 0 bases at J; junction bases unmatched: 5. The CDR3 loop spans 16 amino acids. From germline, CDR1 is KGHDR and CDR2 SFDVKD. The CDR3 region has the DNA TGTGCCACCAGTGACCCGACAGGGAGTAGCAATCAGCCCCAGCATTTT. It encodes CATSDPTGSSNQPQHF.

This clonotype was seen a handful of times. The chain has TRBV27 and TRBJ2-7; D might be TRBD2 (6 bases). V was cut by 6 bases and J by 9 bases, with 24 bases left in between. Germline V gene lookup returns CDR1 MNHEY and CDR2 SMNVEV (reference sequence). The CDR3 totals 15 residues. CDR3 in amino acids: CASRPIAGPLVGQYF. The CDR3 region has the DNA TGTGCCAGCAGACCTATCGCGGGACCTTTGGTGGGGCAGTACTTC.

In its sample, this clonotype was seen many times. The V gene is TRBV20-1, the J gene TRBJ1-4; D unresolved. Germline CDR1 reads DFQATT; CDR2 reads SNEGSKA (reference sequence). The CDR3 runs to 13 residues. V lost 0 bases, J lost 12 bases, and 14 bases lay in between. The CDR3 coding sequence is TGCAGTGCTAGAGATCAAGTCGGACGGGAACTGTTTTTT. It specifies CSARDQVGRELFF.